This T cell receptor (beta chain) comes out of a study of CD8 T cells in ankylosing spondylitis. Whole-study findings and limits: Ankylosing spondylitis blood seemed to carry a telltale TCR beta motif made of about 8 highly homologous variants.

V dropped 5 bases and J dropped 5; count of bases not matched to a gene: 6. The CDR3 is 15 amino acids. Germline CDR1 is SGHRS and CDR2 is YFSETQ. A remark on this clonotype: No antigen is known for it.

MiXCR, applied by TCRdb to the 5' RACE reads, yields one record per CDR3 protein. The sample has approximately 150,000 distinct CDR3 sequences, about a third seen once. Material for sequencing was synovial fluid, either unsorted or a sorted T cell fraction (not recorded which). The sequence was collected from a male donor with ankylosing spondylitis. This chain connects TRBV5-1 to TRBJ2-1, with 11 bases identical to TRBD2. In DNA form, the CDR3 reads TGCGCCAGCAGACTGACTAGCGGGGTACACAATGAGCAGTTCTTC. Translation: CASRLTSGVHNEQFF.